This TCR beta chain is from a study of post-analysis software for immune sequencing data. Study context: The courses of disease that were included comprised relapsing-remitting, secondary progressive and progressive-relapsing multiple sclerosis.

Germline CDR1 and CDR2: SGHRS and YFSETQ. The CDR3 loop spans 15 amino acids. J was trimmed by 3 bases and V by 3 bases; bases with no gene match: 5. Study results and caveats: Normalized Chao1 diversity in multiple sclerosis patients fell significantly below that of controls. F measure grouped same-batch samples tightly together. The five TRBV segments detected at higher frequency in patients than in controls included TRBV5-6, TRBV5-1 and TRBV20-1.

About this clonotype: The antigen is undetermined.

TCR beta cDNA libraries had unique molecular identifiers. From roughly 1 to 10 million T cells, roughly 530,000 cDNA molecules were obtained. From the PCR reads, TCRdb called clonotypes with MiXCR, one entry per CDR3 protein. The table has approximately 660,000 distinct CDR3 sequences, approximately 60% seen once. The chain links TRBV5-1 to TRBJ2-3; 9 bases are a match to TRBD1. This TCR was recovered from a girl aged 2-10 years with multiple sclerosis. What was sequenced was blood. The CDR3 DNA follows: TGCGCCAGCAGCTCTACAGGGGGCGTAACAGATACGCAGTATTTT. Protein product: CASSSTGGVTDTQYF.